Below, 12 T cell receptor beta chains from the same sample are listed, as sequenced in a study of response to subunit inactivated influenza vaccine. TCRdb reprocessed the RT-PCR reads with MiXCR, giving one entry per CDR3 protein. The repertoire holds roughly 670,000 distinct CDR3 sequences, 14% seen once, with less than 9% in the top ten. Sequencing was performed on PBMCs from blood, taken about 14 days before vaccination. These receptors came from a man in his fifties or sixties who received an inactivated influenza vaccine.

This clonotype came up many times. V usage is TRBV28 and J usage is TRBJ2-1, with TRBD2 matching 9 bases. Germline CDR1 MDHEN, CDR2 SYDVKM. J was trimmed by 3 bases and V by 5 bases; bases with no gene match: 11. The length of the CDR3 is 17 residues. CDR3 sequence (DNA): TGTGCCAGCAGTGAGGGGGTAGCGGGGGCCAACTACAATGAGCAGTTCTTC. Its protein product is CASSEGVAGANYNEQFF. The full variable domain, completed using reference TRBV28 and TRBJ2-1, is DVKVTQSSRYLVKRTGEKVFLECVQDMDHENMFWYRQDPGLGLRLIYFSYDVKMKEKGDIPEGYSVSREKKERFSLILESASTNQTSMYLCASSEGVAGANYNEQFFGPGTRLTVL.

This clonotype was observed many times. CDR3 sequence reads: CASSLVATQEFF. Here the CDR3 DNA reads TGTGCCAGCAGCTTAGTAGCGACACAGGAGTTCTTC. V gene TRBV7-2 combines with J gene TRBJ2-1; D may be TRBD1 or TRBD2 (5 bases each). Trimming removed 1 base from V and 14 bases from J, with 12 bases in between. Germline CDR1 SGHTA, CDR2 FQGNSA. The CDR3 is 12 amino acids.

Comment on this clonotype: The conserved closing phenylalanine or tryptophan is absent in this CDR3, likely reflecting a read error. Because the CDR3's place on the DNA is in doubt, the DNA is left out and the CDR3 is given as listed by TCRdb. The rearrangement joins TRBV5-1 to TRBJ2-5. The CDR3 numbers 9 amino acids, ends counted. Germline V gene lookup returns CDR1 SGHRS and CDR2 YFSETQ. The CDR3 protein is CASSLLWGK.

The chain joins TRBV29-1 to TRBJ2-7, with D maybe TRBD2 (6 bases). Germline CDR1 and CDR2: SQVTM and ANQGSEA. V was cut by 2 bases and J by 2 bases, with 10 bases left in between. The CDR3 consists of 13 residues. This chain's CDR3 is CSVELRGTYEQYF. CDR3 nucleotide sequence: TGCAGCGTTGAACTTCGGGGGACCTACGAGCAGTACTTC.

This clonotype was found many times. The genes are TRBV20-1 and TRBJ2-1; 13 nucleotides align to TRBD2. V was clipped by 3 bases and J by 5 bases; unmatched bases: 7. Germline values: CDR1 DFQATT, CDR2 SNEGSKA (reference sequence). CDR3 length: 16 residues. The chain's CDR3 is CSASPTSGGVHNEQFF. DNA for the CDR3: TGCAGTGCTAGCCCTACTAGCGGGGGGGTCCACAATGAGCAGTTCTTC.

The chain combines TRBV4-1 with TRBJ2-7, with 7 nucleotides matching TRBD1. This CDR3 has 15 residues. V shed 2 bases and J 4 bases; nucleotides not matched to a gene: 8. Germline CDR1 is MGHRA and CDR2 is YSYEKL. CDR3 coding DNA: TGCGCCAGCAGCCAATGGCCGGGACAGACTTACGAGCAGTACTTC. Its translation: CASSQWPGQTYEQYF.

This clonotype has a handful of counts. The chain carries TRBV7-2 and TRBJ2-2, with TRBD1 matching 10 bases. CDR3 length: 17 amino acids. Germline V gives CDR1 SGHTA, CDR2 FQGNSA. V shed 4 bases and J 2 bases; nucleotides not matched to a gene: 7. The chain's CDR3 is CASSSAGTGANTGELFF. In DNA form, the CDR3 reads TGTGCCAGCAGCTCGGCCGGGACAGGGGCCAACACCGGGGAGCTGTTTTTT.

This clonotype was counted at least ten times. This chain connects TRBV29-1 to TRBJ2-5, with TRBD1 as a possible D gene (6 bases). The CDR3 is 14 residues long. CDR1 and CDR2 (germline): SQVTM, ANQGSEA. V was shortened by 1 base and J by 5 bases, with 14 bases between the two germline ends. The CDR3 sequence is CSVEVGTRGETQYF. DNA for the CDR3: TGCAGCGTTGAAGTCGGGACGAGGGGGGAGACCCAGTACTTC.

This clonotype was found a few times. This CDR3 reads CATSKIGQGSSYEQYF. CDR3 nucleotides: TGTGCCACCAGCAAAATAGGACAGGGATCCTCCTACGAGCAGTACTTC. The gene calls are TRBV15 and TRBJ2-7; 8 positions match TRBD1. J was trimmed by 0 bases and V by 4 bases; bases with no gene match: 8. The CDR3 has 16 amino acids. Germline CDR1 is LNHNV and CDR2 is YYDKDF (reference sequence).

The rearrangement joins TRBV7-9 to TRBJ2-3, with D hard to call. In germline, CDR1 is SEHNR, CDR2 FQNEAQ (reference sequence). The CDR3 length is 11 residues. The V end lost 8 bases, the J end lost 4 bases, and 7 bases lay between the germline ends. The CDR3 loop reads CASAQSDTQYF. DNA of the CDR3: TGTGCCAGCGCTCAGTCAGATACGCAGTATTTT.

The chain recombines TRBV18 with TRBJ1-3, with 7 bases matching TRBD1. Trimming took 1 base from V and 0 from J; bases not matched to a gene: 6. The CDR3 totals 17 residues. The germline V gene encodes CDR1 KGHSH and CDR2 LQKENI. The chain's CDR3 is CASSPRNRGGSGNTIYF. In DNA form, the CDR3 reads TGTGCCAGCTCACCACGGAACAGGGGAGGCTCTGGAAACACCATATATTTT. Together with reference TRBV18 and TRBJ1-3, the CDR3 gives the full variable domain: NAGVMQNPRHLVRRRGQEARLRCSPMKGHSHVYWYRQLPEEGLKFMVYLQKENIIDESGMPKERFSAEFPKEGPSILRIQQVVRGDSAAYFCASSPRNRGGSGNTIYFGEGSWLTVV.

This clonotype was counted a few times. This chain links TRBV5-6 with TRBJ2-7, with a weak D call TRBD2 (7 bases). In germline, CDR1 is SGHDT, CDR2 YYEEEE. The V end lost 5 bases, the J end lost 6 bases, and 24 bases lay between the germline ends. CDR3 length: 16 residues. The CDR3: CASSPLSFGGGGEQYF. The CDR3 region has the DNA TGTGCCAGCAGTCCCCTTTCGTTTGGCGGGGGCGGCGAGCAGTACTTC. Complete variable domain (other parts from reference TRBV5-6 and TRBJ2-7): DAGVTQSPTHLIKTRGQQVTLRCSPKSGHDTVSWYQQALGQGPQFIFQYYEEEERQRGNFPDRFSGHQFPNYSSELNVNALLLGDSALYLCASSPLSFGGGGEQYFGPGTRLTVT.